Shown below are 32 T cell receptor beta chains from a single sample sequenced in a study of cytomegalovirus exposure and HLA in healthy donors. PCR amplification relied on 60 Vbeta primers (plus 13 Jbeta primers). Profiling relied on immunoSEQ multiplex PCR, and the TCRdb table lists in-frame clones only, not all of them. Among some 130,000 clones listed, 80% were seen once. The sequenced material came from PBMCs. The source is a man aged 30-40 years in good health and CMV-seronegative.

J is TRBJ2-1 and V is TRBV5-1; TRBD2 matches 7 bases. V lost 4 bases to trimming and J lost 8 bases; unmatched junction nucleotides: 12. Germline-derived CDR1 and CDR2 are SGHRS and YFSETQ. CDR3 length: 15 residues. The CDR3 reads CASSIGLGSIDEQFF. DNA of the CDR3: TGCGCCAGCAGCATAGGACTAGGCTCCATCGATGAGCAGTTCTTC.

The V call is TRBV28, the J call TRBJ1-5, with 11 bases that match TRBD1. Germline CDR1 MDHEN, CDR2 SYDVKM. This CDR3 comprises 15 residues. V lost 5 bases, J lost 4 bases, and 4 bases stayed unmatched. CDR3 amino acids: CASSAGTGGNQPQHF. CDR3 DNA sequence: TGTGCCAGCAGTGCCGGGACAGGGGGAAATCAGCCCCAGCATTTT.

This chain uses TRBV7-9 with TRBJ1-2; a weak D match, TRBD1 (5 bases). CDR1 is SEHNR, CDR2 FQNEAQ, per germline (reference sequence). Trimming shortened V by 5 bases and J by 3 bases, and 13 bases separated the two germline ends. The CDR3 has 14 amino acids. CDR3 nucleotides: TGTGCCAGCAGCACCCCCAGGGCTGACTATGGCTACACCTTC. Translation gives CASSTPRADYGYTF.

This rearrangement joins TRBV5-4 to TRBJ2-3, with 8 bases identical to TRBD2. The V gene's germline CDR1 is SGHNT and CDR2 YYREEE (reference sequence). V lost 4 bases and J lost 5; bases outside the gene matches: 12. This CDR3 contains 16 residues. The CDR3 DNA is TGTGCCAGCAGCAATGGACTAGCATGGGAATTAGATACGCAGTATTTT. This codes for CASSNGLAWELDTQYF.

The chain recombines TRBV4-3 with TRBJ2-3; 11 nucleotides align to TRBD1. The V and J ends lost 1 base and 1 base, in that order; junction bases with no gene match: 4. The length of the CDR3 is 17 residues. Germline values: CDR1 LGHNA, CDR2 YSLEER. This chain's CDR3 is CASSQVWDRGGTDTQYF. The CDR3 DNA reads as TGCGCCAGCAGCCAAGTTTGGGACAGGGGGGGCACAGATACGCAGTATTTT.

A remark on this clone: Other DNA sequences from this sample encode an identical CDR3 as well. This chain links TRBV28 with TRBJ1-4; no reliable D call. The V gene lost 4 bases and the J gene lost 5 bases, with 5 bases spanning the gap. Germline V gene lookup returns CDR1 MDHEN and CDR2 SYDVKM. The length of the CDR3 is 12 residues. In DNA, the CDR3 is TGTGCCAGCAGTTCACGGAATGAAAAACTGTTTTTT. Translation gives CASSSRNEKLFF.

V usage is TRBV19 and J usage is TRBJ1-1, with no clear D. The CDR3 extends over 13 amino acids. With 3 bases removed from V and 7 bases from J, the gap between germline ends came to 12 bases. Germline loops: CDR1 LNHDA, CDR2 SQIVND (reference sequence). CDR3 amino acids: CASSINYGVEAFF. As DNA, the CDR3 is TGTGCCAGTAGTATTAATTACGGGGTTGAAGCTTTCTTT.

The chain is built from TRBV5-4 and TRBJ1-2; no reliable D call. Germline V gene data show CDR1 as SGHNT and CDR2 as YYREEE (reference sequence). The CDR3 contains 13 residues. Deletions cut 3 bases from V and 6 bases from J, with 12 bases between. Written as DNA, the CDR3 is TGTGCCAGCAGCTGGCTCGGAGTTGATGGCTACACCTTC. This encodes CASSWLGVDGYTF.

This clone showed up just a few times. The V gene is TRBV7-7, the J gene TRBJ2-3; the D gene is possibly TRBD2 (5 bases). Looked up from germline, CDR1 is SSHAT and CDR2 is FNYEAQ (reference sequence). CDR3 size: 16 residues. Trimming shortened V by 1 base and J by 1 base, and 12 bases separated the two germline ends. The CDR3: CASSLGGSVGTDTQYF. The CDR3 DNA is TGTGCCAGCAGCTTAGGTGGTAGCGTAGGCACAGATACGCAGTATTTT.

CDR3 in amino acids: CASSLLTGNTIYF. CDR3 DNA: TGTGCCAGCAGCCTCCTTACTGGAAACACCATATATTTT. The V call is TRBV28, the J call TRBJ1-3; unclear D gene. The CDR3 contains 13 residues. Germline CDR1 reads MDHEN; CDR2 reads SYDVKM. Trimming removed 6 bases from V and 2 bases from J, with 8 bases in between.

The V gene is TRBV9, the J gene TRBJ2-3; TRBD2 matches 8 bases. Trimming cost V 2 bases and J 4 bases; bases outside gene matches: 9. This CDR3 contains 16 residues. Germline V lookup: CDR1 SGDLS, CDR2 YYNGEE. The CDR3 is CASSVSRAGGPDTQYF. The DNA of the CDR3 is TGTGCCAGCAGCGTCTCCAGGGCGGGAGGCCCAGATACGCAGTATTTT.

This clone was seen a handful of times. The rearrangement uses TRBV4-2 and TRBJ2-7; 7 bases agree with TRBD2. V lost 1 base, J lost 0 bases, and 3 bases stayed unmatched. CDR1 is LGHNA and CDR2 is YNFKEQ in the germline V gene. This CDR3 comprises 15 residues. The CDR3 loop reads CASSQALAGSYEQYF. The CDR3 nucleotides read TGTGCCAGCAGCCAAGCGTTAGCGGGCTCCTACGAGCAGTACTTC.

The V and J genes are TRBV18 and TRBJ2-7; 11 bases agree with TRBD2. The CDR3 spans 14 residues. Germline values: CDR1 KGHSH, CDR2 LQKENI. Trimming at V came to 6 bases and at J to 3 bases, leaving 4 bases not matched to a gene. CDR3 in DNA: TGTGCCAGCTCGTTCGGGACTAGCGGCTACGAGCAGTACTTC. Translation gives CASSFGTSGYEQYF.

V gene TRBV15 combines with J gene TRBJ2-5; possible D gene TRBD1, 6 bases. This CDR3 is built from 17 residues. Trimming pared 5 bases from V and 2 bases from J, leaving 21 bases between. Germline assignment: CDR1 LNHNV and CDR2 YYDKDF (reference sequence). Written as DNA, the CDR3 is TGTGCCACCAGCGAAGTAGGCCTGTGGGACACACAAGAGACCCAGTACTTC. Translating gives CATSEVGLWDTQETQYF.

The CDR3 region is CASTVNAVFF. Written as DNA, the CDR3 is TGCGCCAGCACCGTCAATGCGGTGTTTTTT. The rearrangement joins TRBV23-1 to TRBJ2-2, with D hard to call. TRBV23-1 carries the ORF label, with uncertain function. This CDR3 spans 10 amino acids. The V gene lost 7 bases and the J gene lost 15 bases, with 12 bases spanning the gap.

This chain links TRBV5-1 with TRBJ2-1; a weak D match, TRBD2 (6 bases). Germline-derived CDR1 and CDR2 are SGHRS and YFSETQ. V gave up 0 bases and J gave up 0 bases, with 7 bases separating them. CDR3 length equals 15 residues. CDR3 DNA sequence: TGCGCCAGCAGCTTGGACGGGAGCTCCTACAATGAGCAGTTCTTC. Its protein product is CASSLDGSSYNEQFF.

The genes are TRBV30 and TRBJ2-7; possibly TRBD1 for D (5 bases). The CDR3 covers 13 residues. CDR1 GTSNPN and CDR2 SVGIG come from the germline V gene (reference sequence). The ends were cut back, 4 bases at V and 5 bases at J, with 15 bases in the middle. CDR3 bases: TGTGCCTGGAACCCCCAGGGTGGCCACGAGCAGTACTTC. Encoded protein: CAWNPQGGHEQYF.

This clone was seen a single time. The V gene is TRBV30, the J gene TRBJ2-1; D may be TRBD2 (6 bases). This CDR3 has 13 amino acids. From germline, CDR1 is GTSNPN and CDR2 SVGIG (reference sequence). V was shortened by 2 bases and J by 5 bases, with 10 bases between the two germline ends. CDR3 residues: CAWSLGTDNEQFF. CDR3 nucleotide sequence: TGTGCCTGGAGTCTAGGGACTGACAATGAGCAGTTCTTC.

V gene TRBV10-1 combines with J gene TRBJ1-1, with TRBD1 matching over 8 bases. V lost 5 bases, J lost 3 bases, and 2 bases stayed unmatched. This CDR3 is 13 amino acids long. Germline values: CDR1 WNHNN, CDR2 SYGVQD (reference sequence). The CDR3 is CASSKDRDTEAFF. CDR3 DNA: TGCGCCAGCAGTAAGGACAGGGACACTGAAGCTTTCTTT.

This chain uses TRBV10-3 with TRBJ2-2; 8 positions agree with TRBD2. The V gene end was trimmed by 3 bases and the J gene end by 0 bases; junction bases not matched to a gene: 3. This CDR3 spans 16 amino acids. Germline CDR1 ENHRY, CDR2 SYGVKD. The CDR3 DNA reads TGTGCCATCAGTGACATACTAGCGGCGAACACCGGGGAGCTGTTTTTT. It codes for CAISDILAANTGELFF.

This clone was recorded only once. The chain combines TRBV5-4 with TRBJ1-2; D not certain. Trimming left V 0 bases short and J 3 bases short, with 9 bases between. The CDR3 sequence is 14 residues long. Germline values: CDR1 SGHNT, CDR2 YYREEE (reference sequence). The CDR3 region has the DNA TGTGCCAGCAGCTTGGGAGCCGCTTACTATGGCTACACCTTC. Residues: CASSLGAAYYGYTF.

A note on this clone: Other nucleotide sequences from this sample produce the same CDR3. CDR3 sequence: CASSQGESAGAYEQYF. The CDR3, as DNA: TGTGCCAGCAGCCAAGGGGAATCAGCGGGGGCCTACGAGCAGTACTTC. The chain links TRBV4-2 to TRBJ2-7, with TRBD2 identical over 8 bases. This CDR3 has 16 residues. The junction had 7 bases not matched to a gene; V was cut back by 1 base and J by 2 bases. Germline-derived CDR1 and CDR2 are LGHNA and YNFKEQ.

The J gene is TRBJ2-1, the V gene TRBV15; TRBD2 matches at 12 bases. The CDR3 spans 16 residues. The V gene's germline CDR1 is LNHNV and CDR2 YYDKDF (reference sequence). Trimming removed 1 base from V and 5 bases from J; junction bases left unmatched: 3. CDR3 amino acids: CATSRGASGRDNEQFF. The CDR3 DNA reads TGTGCCACCAGCAGAGGGGCTAGCGGGAGGGACAATGAGCAGTTCTTC.

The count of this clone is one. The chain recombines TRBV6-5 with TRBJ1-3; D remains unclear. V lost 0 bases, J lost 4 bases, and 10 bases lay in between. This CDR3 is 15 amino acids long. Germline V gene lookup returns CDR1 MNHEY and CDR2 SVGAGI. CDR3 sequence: CASSYSRPGGNTIYF. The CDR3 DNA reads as TGTGCCAGCAGTTACTCAAGGCCAGGAGGAAACACCATATATTTT.

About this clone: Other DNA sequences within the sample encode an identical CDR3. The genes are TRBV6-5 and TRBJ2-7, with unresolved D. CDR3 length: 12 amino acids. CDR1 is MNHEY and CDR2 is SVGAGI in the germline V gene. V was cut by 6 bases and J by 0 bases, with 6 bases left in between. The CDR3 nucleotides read TGTGCCAGCAGCCCCAGCTCCTACGAGCAGTACTTC. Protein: CASSPSSYEQYF.

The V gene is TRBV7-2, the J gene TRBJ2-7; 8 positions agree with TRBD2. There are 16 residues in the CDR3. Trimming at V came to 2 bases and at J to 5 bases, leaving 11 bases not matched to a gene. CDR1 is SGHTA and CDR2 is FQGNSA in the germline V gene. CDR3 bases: TGTGCCAGCAGCTTATTAGCGGGAACTACTCCCAACGAGCAGTACTTC. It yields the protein CASSLLAGTTPNEQYF.

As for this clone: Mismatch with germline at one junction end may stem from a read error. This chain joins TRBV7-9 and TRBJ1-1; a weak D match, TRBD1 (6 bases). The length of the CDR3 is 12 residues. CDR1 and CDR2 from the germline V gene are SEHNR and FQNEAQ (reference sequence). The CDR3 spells CSSSLLGGEAFF. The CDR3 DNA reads TGTTCCAGCAGCTTACTAGGGGGTGAAGCTTTCTTT.

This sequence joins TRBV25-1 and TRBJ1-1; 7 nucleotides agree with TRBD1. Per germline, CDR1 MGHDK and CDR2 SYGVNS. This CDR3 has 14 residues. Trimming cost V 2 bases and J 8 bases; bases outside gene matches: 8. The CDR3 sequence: CASSEAPGGAEAFF. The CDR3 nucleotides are TGTGCCAGCAGTGAAGCCCCAGGGGGAGCCGAAGCTTTCTTT.

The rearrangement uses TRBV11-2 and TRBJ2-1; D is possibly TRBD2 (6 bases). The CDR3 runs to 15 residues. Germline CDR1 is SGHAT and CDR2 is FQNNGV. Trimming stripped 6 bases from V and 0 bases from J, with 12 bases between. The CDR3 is CASSGGTSSYNEQFF. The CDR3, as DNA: TGTGCCAGCAGTGGGGGGACGAGCTCCTACAATGAGCAGTTCTTC.

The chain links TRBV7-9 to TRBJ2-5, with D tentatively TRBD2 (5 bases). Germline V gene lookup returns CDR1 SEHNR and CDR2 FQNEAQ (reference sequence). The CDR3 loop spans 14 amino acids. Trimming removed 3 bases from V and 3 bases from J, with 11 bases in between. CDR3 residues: CASSFSGFKETQYF. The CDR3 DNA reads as TGTGCCAGCAGCTTCTCGGGGTTCAAAGAGACCCAGTACTTC.

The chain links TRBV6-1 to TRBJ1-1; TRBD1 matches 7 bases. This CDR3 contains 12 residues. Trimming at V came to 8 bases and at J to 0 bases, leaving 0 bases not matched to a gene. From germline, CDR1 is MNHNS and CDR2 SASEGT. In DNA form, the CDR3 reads TGTGCCAGCGACAGGGTGAACACTGAAGCTTTCTTT. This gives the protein CASDRVNTEAFF.

DNA for the CDR3: TGTGCCACCAGTCGACAGAGAAACACTGAAGCTTTCTTT. Translating gives CATSRQRNTEAFF. The chain is built from TRBV15 and TRBJ1-1, with D tentatively TRBD1 (5 bases). Trimming removed 6 bases from V and 2 bases from J, with 10 bases in between. CDR3 length: 13 residues. Germline assignment: CDR1 LNHNV and CDR2 YYDKDF (reference sequence).